This T cell receptor (beta chain) was recorded in a study of cytomegalovirus exposure and HLA in healthy donors. Study conclusions and caveats: The authors listed roughly 150 TCR beta chains as cytomegalovirus-associated. Later on, an analysis showed TCR association rates differing by HLA locus, with DRB1 the most and HLA-C the fewest.

On this clone itself: Antigen unknown.

The V gene lost 2 bases and the J gene lost 5 bases, with 6 bases spanning the gap. The CDR3 has 13 residues. Germline CDR1 is SGHTA and CDR2 is FQGTGA. The PCR contained 60 Vbeta and 13 Jbeta primers. Clones were read by immunoSEQ multiplex PCR, and TCRdb kept only the in-frame ones, dropping some. In total, the table holds approximately 150,000 clones. The V and J genes are TRBV7-3 and TRBJ2-2; D is unresolved. Input material: PBMCs. The clonotype was recovered from a young woman in good health and CMV-seronegative. CDR3 in amino acids: CASSLGQTGELFF. CDR3 sequence (DNA): TGTGCCAGCAGCTTAGGGCAGACCGGGGAGCTGTTTTTT.